This T cell receptor beta chain was captured by sequencing in a study of OX40 agonist ivuxolimab in advanced cancers. The study's findings and limits: CD4+ and CD8+ blood T cells expanded clonally by week 6 at 0.1 to 3.0 mg/kg.

Method: immunoSEQ multiplex PCR; TCRdb's copy keeps in-frame clones and lacks some. This table has fewer than 100,000 clones, about 86% appearing once. The V gene lost 3 bases and the J gene lost 7 bases, with 12 bases spanning the gap. Germline values: CDR1 SEHNR, CDR2 FQNEAQ (reference sequence). This CDR3 has 13 amino acids. As regards this clone: Its specificity is unknown.

The receptor was isolated from an adult with an advanced solid tumor such as melanoma, head and neck, liver or kidney cancer. This chain joins TRBV7-9 and TRBJ1-2, with a tentative D call TRBD1 (6 bases). This material consisted of CD4+ or CD8+ T cells sorted from blood, taken in a trial of the OX40 agonist ivuxolimab. The CDR3 coding sequence is TGTGCCAGCAGCTTTAACAGGGATAGTGGCTACACCTTC. Protein sequence: CASSFNRDSGYTF.